This T cell receptor beta chain was identified during a study of PD-L1 blockade in urothelial cancer. Study at large: Once treatment had started, blood was analyzed at 3 weeks (second dose) and again at 6 weeks.

Profiling relied on immunoSEQ multiplex PCR, and the TCRdb table lists in-frame clones only, not all of them. Of tens of thousands of clones listed, around 87% are singletons. Patients had urothelial carcinoma that was locally advanced or metastatic. Sequencing used PBMCs, obtained around atezolizumab (anti-PD-L1) treatment. The sequence was obtained from a woman in her seventies with urothelial cancer.

The CDR3 spells CASSLVVGRGQLVTDTQYF. For the CDR3, the DNA is TGCGCCAGCAGCTTGGTGGTCGGCCGGGGACAGCTCGTCACAGATACGCAGTATTTT. This chain uses TRBV5-1 with TRBJ2-3, with 7 positions matching TRBD1. The V gene end was trimmed by 0 bases and the J gene end by 2 bases; junction bases not matched to a gene: 15. The germline V gene has CDR1 SGHRS and CDR2 YFSETQ. This CDR3 contains 19 residues.